This is a list of T cell receptor beta chains from one sample in a study of blood T cell repertoires in COVID-19. Profiling relied on immunoSEQ multiplex PCR, and the TCRdb table lists in-frame clones only, not all of them. The sample shows under 300,000 clones, more than 70% of them seen only once. Sequenced input: peripheral blood. The receptors come from a woman between 35 and 50 years old who had recovered from COVID-19. CDR3s leave out the opening cysteine and the closing phenylalanine or tryptophan. The order of the fields is V gene, J gene, clone size, CDR3 protein. Where a row states a size, it is once, few, many or the class of an expanded clone; other rows omit it.

v_gene: TRBV4-1
j_gene: TRBJ2-7
abundance: .
CDR3aa: ASSQGGGQVYEQY

v_gene: TRBV12-3/TRBV12-4
j_gene: TRBJ1-3
abundance: once
CDR3aa: ASSPRDSKY

v_gene: TRBV29-1
j_gene: TRBJ2-1
abundance: .
CDR3aa: SVGTSDPYNEQF

v_gene: TRBV30
j_gene: TRBJ2-7
abundance: .
CDR3aa: AWSEGPAGGISPYEQY

v_gene: TRBV7-3
j_gene: TRBJ2-5
abundance: .
CDR3aa: ASSPAGRSETQY

v_gene: TRBV12-3/TRBV12-4
j_gene: TRBJ1-2
abundance: .
CDR3aa: ASSPRQSWGYT

v_gene: TRBV7-2
j_gene: TRBJ1-6
abundance: .
CDR3aa: ASSRDRETNSPLH

v_gene: TRBV5-1
j_gene: TRBJ2-2
abundance: .
CDR3aa: ASSEPDKNTGELF

v_gene: TRBV19
j_gene: TRBJ2-7
abundance: .
CDR3aa: ASSIVGTGSYEQY

v_gene: TRBV19
j_gene: TRBJ2-1
abundance: .
CDR3aa: ASSIPGVVEQF

v_gene: TRBV7-2
j_gene: TRBJ1-2
abundance: .
CDR3aa: ASSLGTGGAYGYT

v_gene: TRBV19
j_gene: TRBJ1-3
abundance: .
CDR3aa: ASSITGNTIY

v_gene: TRBV7-2
j_gene: TRBJ2-1
abundance: .
CDR3aa: ASSSAGITEQF

v_gene: TRBV19
j_gene: TRBJ1-1
abundance: .
CDR3aa: ASGVDGMNTEAF

v_gene: TRBV7-2
j_gene: TRBJ1-3
abundance: .
CDR3aa: ASSFRTMAGAGNTIY

v_gene: TRBV28
j_gene: TRBJ1-5
abundance: .
CDR3aa: ASSPPVGAGGNQPQH

v_gene: TRBV7-2
j_gene: TRBJ2-5
abundance: .
CDR3aa: ASSSTGLAGATQETQY

v_gene: TRBV5-4
j_gene: TRBJ1-2
abundance: few
CDR3aa: ASSFGDRGILGYT

v_gene: TRBV18
j_gene: TRBJ1-3
abundance: .
CDR3aa: ASSPRQGIDGNTIY

v_gene: TRBV19
j_gene: TRBJ1-1
abundance: once
CDR3aa: ASSITGTSVAEAF

v_gene: TRBV18
j_gene: TRBJ1-6
abundance: .
CDR3aa: ASSQDNRNSPLH

v_gene: TRBV19
j_gene: TRBJ2-3
abundance: .
CDR3aa: ASSIPRLAGVPDTQY

v_gene: TRBV29-1
j_gene: TRBJ1-1
abundance: .
CDR3aa: SVDPTGKMNTEAF

v_gene: TRBV2
j_gene: TRBJ2-7
abundance: .
CDR3aa: ASMAGTGVWSYEQY

v_gene: TRBV6-2/TRBV6-3
j_gene: TRBJ1-5
abundance: .
CDR3aa: ASSNRAQPQH

v_gene: TRBV4-3
j_gene: TRBJ1-1
abundance: .
CDR3aa: ASSPGTPMNTEAF

v_gene: TRBV6-2/TRBV6-3
j_gene: TRBJ2-7
abundance: few
CDR3aa: ASSRSGGPGSLYEQY

v_gene: TRBV27
j_gene: TRBJ1-6
abundance: .
CDR3aa: ASSLTTPNFYNSPLH

v_gene: TRBV7-2
j_gene: TRBJ2-3
abundance: .
CDR3aa: ASRYPGTDTQY

v_gene: TRBV19
j_gene: TRBJ1-5
abundance: .
CDR3aa: ASMSGGNNQPQH

v_gene: TRBV5-1
j_gene: TRBJ2-3
abundance: .
CDR3aa: ASAGGGTITDTQY

v_gene: TRBV3-1/TRBV3-2
j_gene: TRBJ1-6
abundance: .
CDR3aa: ASSQDQGRANYNSPLH

v_gene: TRBV27
j_gene: TRBJ2-6
abundance: .
CDR3aa: ASSFSGAGANVLT

v_gene: TRBV19
j_gene: TRBJ2-6
abundance: .
CDR3aa: ASSSHLAGANVLT

v_gene: TRBV5-1
j_gene: TRBJ2-7
abundance: .
CDR3aa: ASGSLAGGTYEQY

v_gene: TRBV15
j_gene: TRBJ1-2
abundance: .
CDR3aa: ATSRDFPGKNYT

v_gene: TRBV19
j_gene: TRBJ2-5
abundance: .
CDR3aa: ASSILSWETQY

v_gene: TRBV28
j_gene: TRBJ2-7
abundance: .
CDR3aa: ASMWGQRVNEQY

v_gene: TRBV3-1/TRBV3-2
j_gene: TRBJ2-3
abundance: .
CDR3aa: ASSQQGSTDTQY

v_gene: TRBV18
j_gene: TRBJ2-5
abundance: .
CDR3aa: ASSRSMVAETQY

v_gene: TRBV6-2/TRBV6-3
j_gene: TRBJ1-5
abundance: .
CDR3aa: ASSNHRGQGAGQPQH

v_gene: TRBV5-1
j_gene: TRBJ2-7
abundance: .
CDR3aa: ASSLVASGGKNEQY

v_gene: TRBV6-6
j_gene: TRBJ1-5
abundance: .
CDR3aa: ASSRGQGAGQPQH

v_gene: TRBV20-1
j_gene: TRBJ1-2
abundance: once
CDR3aa: SASRGPGGYT

v_gene: TRBV19
j_gene: TRBJ1-5
abundance: .
CDR3aa: ASSIGGGGNQPQH

v_gene: TRBV6-4
j_gene: TRBJ2-1
abundance: many
CDR3aa: ASSDKGGGNEQF

v_gene: TRBV7-3
j_gene: TRBJ2-1
abundance: .
CDR3aa: ASSLWGQGLDEQF

v_gene: TRBV7-2
j_gene: TRBJ1-5
abundance: few
CDR3aa: ASSPPGTGYSNQPQH

v_gene: TRBV6-5
j_gene: TRBJ1-4
abundance: .
CDR3aa: ASSRQGTTNEKLF

v_gene: TRBV7-3
j_gene: TRBJ2-1
abundance: .
CDR3aa: ASSLTFSRGQGYNEQF

v_gene: TRBV3-1/TRBV3-2
j_gene: TRBJ1-3
abundance: .
CDR3aa: ASSQLLGQFSGNTIY

v_gene: TRBV4-3
j_gene: TRBJ2-1
abundance: once
CDR3aa: ASSQEASGRREQF